The rows below give T cell receptor beta chains drawn from one sample of a study of control samples from healthy donors and cancer patients. Produced via immunoSEQ multiplex PCR; TCRdb's table is partial and in-frame only. Of roughly 92,000 clones detected, approximately 91% appear once; the ten largest clones hold 6.5% to 8%. The source material was blood. The receptors originated from a woman aged 60-75 years in good health. Both conserved end residues are part of each CDR3. The D gene is left open where the match is weak. The size field is filled for only some rows; it gives once, few, many or a size class.

>TRBJ1-1|13|TRBV29-1|.|.
CSVEREKNTEAFF
TGCAGCGTTGAACGAGAGAAGAACACTGAAGCTTTCTTT
>TRBJ2-7|14|TRBV5-1|.|once
CASSLGGSSYEQYF
TGCGCCAGCAGCTTGGGTGGAAGCTCCTACGAGCAGTACTTC
>TRBJ2-7|13|TRBV5-1|.|.
CASSPRGPYEQYF
TGCGCCAGCAGCCCGCGCGGCCCCTACGAGCAGTACTTC
>TRBJ2-2|13|TRBV5-1|.|.
CASSRGNTGELFF
TGCGCCAGTAGCAGGGGGAACACCGGGGAGCTGTTTTTT
>TRBJ2-3|13|TRBV18|TRBD1|.
CASSQGAGDTQYF
TGTGCCAGCTCACAGGGGGCTGGGGATACGCAGTATTTT
>TRBJ2-7|13|TRBV2|TRBD1|.
CASGGTGNYEQYF
TGTGCCAGCGGGGGGACAGGGAACTACGAGCAGTACTTC
>TRBJ2-7|17|TRBV30|.|.
CASDRRWGTGYTYEQYF
TGTGCCTCTGACAGGAGATGGGGTACAGGGTATACCTACGAGCAGTACTTC
>TRBJ2-3|13|TRBV6-2/TRBV6-3|.|.
CASSYPGKDTQYF
TGTGCCAGCAGTTACCCAGGGAAAGATACGCAGTATTTT
>TRBJ2-5|14|TRBV5-4|TRBD2|.
CASSKGLAGETQYF
TGTGCCAGCAGCAAGGGACTAGCGGGGGAGACCCAGTACTTC
>TRBJ2-7|12|TRBV29-1|.|.
CSVGRASDEQYF
TGCAGCGTTGGGAGAGCTAGCGACGAGCAGTACTTC
>TRBJ1-1|13|TRBV28|.|.
CASSWGRDTEAFF
TGTGCCAGCAGTTGGGGACGAGACACTGAAGCTTTCTTT
>TRBJ1-2|14|TRBV28|.|.
CASSLGGKIYGYTF
TGTGCCAGCAGTCTGGGGGGGAAAATCTATGGCTACACCTTC
>TRBJ2-1|15|TRBV5-1|TRBD1|.
CASSLVGTGGDEQFF
TGCGCCAGCAGCTTGGTCGGGACAGGGGGCGATGAGCAGTTCTTC
>TRBJ1-6|15|TRBV19|.|.
CASSISPRVNSPLHF
TGTGCCAGTAGTATATCCCCGAGAGTTAATTCACCCCTCCACTTT
>TRBJ1-2|15|TRBV29-1|.|.
CSVEGWQGRYYGYTF
TGCAGCGTTGAGGGGTGGCAGGGTCGATACTATGGCTACACCTTC
>TRBJ2-2|16|TRBV5-6|.|.
CASSFRVGGNTGELFF
TGTGCCAGCAGCTTTCGGGTGGGCGGGAACACCGGGGAGCTGTTTTTT
>TRBJ1-5|15|TRBV19|.|.
CASSILGQGNQPQHF
TGTGCCAGTAGTATATTAGGGCAGGGCAATCAGCCCCAGCATTTT
>TRBJ2-7|14|TRBV15|.|.
CATSRDRASYEQYF
TGTGCCACCAGCAGAGATCGGGCCTCCTACGAGCAGTACTTC
>TRBJ2-2|14|TRBV7-9|.|.
CASSLGGDGGELFF
TGTGCCAGCAGCTTAGGTGGGGACGGCGGGGAGCTGTTTTTT
>TRBJ2-1|13|TRBV30|TRBD2|.
CAWRVGGGREQFF
TGTGCCTGGAGGGTGGGGGGGGGAAGAGAGCAGTTCTTC
>TRBJ2-3|17|TRBV19|TRBD2|.
CATRRASSGGASDTQYF
TGTGCCACCAGAAGGGCGTCTAGCGGGGGGGCCTCGGATACGCAGTATTTT
>TRBJ2-1|16|TRBV27|TRBD2|.
CASSSRFLREDNEQFF
TGTGCCAGCAGTTCCCGTTTCTTGCGGGAGGACAATGAGCAGTTCTTC
>TRBJ2-5|14|TRBV5-6|.|.
CASSLAGSPEAQYF
TGTGCCAGCAGCTTGGCCGGATCTCCAGAGGCCCAGTACTTC
>TRBJ2-1|15|TRBV6-6|.|.
CASSAQRGPANEQFF
TGTGCCAGCAGTGCACAACGGGGACCAGCAAATGAGCAGTTCTTC
>TRBJ2-3|15|TRBV29-1|.|.
CSARGTRALTDTQYF
TGCAGCGCCAGGGGGACTAGGGCCTTGACAGATACGCAGTATTTT
>TRBJ1-1|14|TRBV5-1|.|.
CASSPKTADTEAFF
TGCGCCAGCAGCCCGAAGACCGCGGACACTGAAGCTTTCTTT